The clone carrying this T cell receptor (beta chain) was seen many times. The target antigen is unknown. This entry comes from a study of regulatory T cells in long-lasting Graves disease. In the study overall: Newly diagnosed Graves' patients had taken antithyroid drugs under 3 months.

Germline values: CDR1 MNHNS, CDR2 SASEGT. Trimming cost V 8 bases and J 5 bases; bases outside gene matches: 4. This CDR3 has 13 amino acids. Study-level findings and limits: Persistent Graves' patients showed reduced TCR diversity versus newly diagnosed patients.

Assembly of TCR beta libraries relied on iRepertoire HTBI primers together with Arm-PCR of CDR3 regions. TCRdb ran MiXCR on the multiplex PCR reads and lists one entry per CDR3 protein. The profile shows a few hundred thousand distinct CDR3 sequences, roughly 10% of them singletons. Time point noted: newly diagnosed GD, antithyroid drugs for less than 3 months. With RNA extracted from PBMCs as input, the TCR library was made. The authors drew patients from an endocrinology department in Xi'an, China. These data also featured in a second study, about T cells in Graves' hyperthyroidism and ophthalmopathy. That paper states: Researchers ran a first-round RT-PCR on the TCR CDR3 using the HTBI primer set.

This sequence joins TRBV6-1 and TRBJ2-2; the match to TRBD2 covers 8 bases. The sequence came from a woman aged 18-29 years with Graves disease. Sequenced material: peripheral blood mononuclear cells (PBMCs), taken at new diagnosis, from a patient treated with antithyroid drugs. CDR3 nucleotide sequence: TGTGCCAGCGGACTAGCCGATACCGGGGAGCTGTTTTTT. The encoded protein is CASGLADTGELFF.